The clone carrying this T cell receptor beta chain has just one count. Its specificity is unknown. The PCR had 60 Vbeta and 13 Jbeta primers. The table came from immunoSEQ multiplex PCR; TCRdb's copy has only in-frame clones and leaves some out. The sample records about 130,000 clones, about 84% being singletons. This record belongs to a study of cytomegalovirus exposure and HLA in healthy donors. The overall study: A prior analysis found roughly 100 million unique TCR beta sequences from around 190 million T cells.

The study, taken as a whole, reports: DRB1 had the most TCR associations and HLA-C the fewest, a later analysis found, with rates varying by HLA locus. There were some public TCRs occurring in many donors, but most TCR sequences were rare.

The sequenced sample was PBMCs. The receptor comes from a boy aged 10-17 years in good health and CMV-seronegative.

CDR3 DNA sequence: TGTGCCAGCAGCTTTCAGGGGACAGGGGGAACTGAAGCTTTCTTT. Translation: CASSFQGTGGTEAFF. The chain joins TRBV7-9 to TRBJ1-1; 11 bases fit TRBD1. Germline loops: CDR1 SEHNR, CDR2 FQNEAQ (reference sequence). Unmatched junction bases numbered 5, after V lost 3 bases and J lost 5 bases. The CDR3 has 15 amino acids.